Below, 19 T cell receptor beta chains from the same sample are listed, as sequenced in a study of T-cell reconstitution after alpha-beta-depleted transplantation in children. Unique molecular identifiers were used in preparing the TCRbeta library. TCRdb reprocessed the PCR reads via MiXCR and lists one record per CDR3 protein. Found here are over 400,000 distinct CDR3 sequences, 43% of them singletons; the top ten hold under 30%. The input for sequencing was PBMCs, taken before TCRalphabeta/CD19-depleted stem cell transplant. These receptors came from a girl aged 2-10 years with aplastic anemia, due to receive a stem cell transplant.

A few counts support this clonotype. This sequence joins TRBV20-1 and TRBJ1-4; possible D gene TRBD1, 5 bases. The CDR3 totals 15 residues. V was clipped by 3 bases and J by 8 bases, with 19 bases between them. CDR1 is DFQATT and CDR2 is SNEGSKA in the germline V gene (reference sequence). The CDR3 DNA reads as TGCAGTGCTAGCGGTCGGGGCAGCATGGGAGAAAAACTGTTTTTT. This translates into CSASGRGSMGEKLFF.

The genes are TRBV11-2 and TRBJ2-7, with D unclear. Trimming stripped 2 bases from V and 3 bases from J, with 8 bases between. Germline V gene data show CDR1 as SGHAT and CDR2 as FQNNGV. The CDR3 consists of 13 residues. The CDR3 is CASSLSRFYEQYF. The DNA for the CDR3 is TGTGCCAGCAGCTTAAGCAGGTTCTACGAGCAGTACTTC.

The chain is built from TRBV5-6 and TRBJ2-7, with D possibly matching TRBD1 (6 bases). CDR1 and CDR2 from the germline V gene are SGHDT and YYEEEE. V lost 2 bases, J lost 3 bases, and 18 bases lay in between. The CDR3 runs to 16 residues. The CDR3 nucleotides are TGTGCCAGCAGCTTTAAGGCCGGGACAAGGATCTACGAGCAGTACTTC. As protein: CASSFKAGTRIYEQYF.

The V call is TRBV28, the J call TRBJ1-6; 7 nucleotides align to TRBD1. Trimming took 7 bases from V and 6 from J; bases not matched to a gene: 18. Germline loops: CDR1 MDHEN, CDR2 SYDVKM. The CDR3 has 18 residues. CDR3 sequence: CASNFAPSRQGPNSPLHF. CDR3 sequence (DNA): TGTGCCAGCAATTTTGCCCCCTCCAGACAGGGCCCTAATTCACCCCTCCACTTT.

J is TRBJ2-3 and V is TRBV6-4; the D call may be TRBD1 or TRBD2 (5 bases each). Germline-derived CDR1 and CDR2 are MRHNA and SNTAGT. The germline V and J ends were trimmed by 6 bases and 8 bases, with 15 bases remaining between them. The CDR3 extends over 13 amino acids. The CDR3 sequence: CASRGRGAGTQYF. For the CDR3, the DNA is TGTGCCAGCAGGGGACGGGGTGCGGGTACGCAGTATTTT.

This clonotype was recorded many times. The chain has TRBV12-3 or TRBV12-4 and TRBJ1-2; 8 bases map to TRBD1. After removal of 6 bases from V and 7 bases from J, the junction contained 7 bases not matched to a gene. This CDR3 comprises 13 residues. The CDR3 is CASSRQGNTGYTF. CDR3 nucleotide sequence: TGTGCCAGCAGCCGACAGGGGAATACTGGCTACACCTTC.

J is TRBJ2-4 and V is TRBV5-4; D tentatively fits TRBD1 or TRBD2 (6 bases each). Germline V gives CDR1 SGHNT, CDR2 YYREEE (reference sequence). The ends were cut back, 2 bases at V and 0 bases at J, with 12 bases in the middle. The CDR3 is made up of 16 amino acids. DNA for the CDR3: TGTGCCAGCAGCTTCGGAGGGACACTAGCCAAAAACATTCAGTACTTC. It translates to CASSFGGTLAKNIQYF. The full variable domain, rest sourced from reference TRBV5-4 and TRBJ2-4, is ETGVTQSPTHLIKTRGQQVTLRCSSQSGHNTVSWYQQALGQGPQFIFQYYREEENGRGNFPPRFSGLQFPNYSSELNVNALELDDSALYLCASSFGGTLAKNIQYFGAGTRLSVL.

The rearrangement uses TRBV4-1 and TRBJ2-7; no definite D call. From germline, CDR1 is MGHRA and CDR2 YSYEKL. Trimming removed 0 bases from V and 1 base from J, with 13 bases in between. This CDR3 is built from 16 residues. For the CDR3, the DNA is TGCGCCAGCAGCCAAGATCGGCCGGACGGGTCCTACGAGCAGTACTTC. This sequence encodes CASSQDRPDGSYEQYF.

The V gene is TRBV9, the J gene TRBJ2-3, with 9 bases identical to TRBD2. Germline V gene lookup returns CDR1 SGDLS and CDR2 YYNGEE. The V gene end was trimmed by 0 bases and the J gene end by 1 base; junction bases not matched to a gene: 0. The CDR3 covers 15 residues. CDR3 DNA sequence: TGTGCCAGCAGCGTAGGCGGGGGGGGCACAGATACGCAGTATTTT. Amino acids: CASSVGGGGTDTQYF.

The genes are TRBV6-1 and TRBJ2-7; TRBD2 agrees at 11 bases. The V segment lost 6 bases and the J segment 5 bases; nucleotides outside the gene matches: 3. The CDR3 extends over 13 amino acids. CDR1 is MNHNS, CDR2 SASEGT, per germline. As DNA, the CDR3 is TGTGCCAGCAGGGAACTAGCGGGAGACGAGCAGTACTTC. Its protein is CASRELAGDEQYF.

This clonotype was seen a few times. The chain couples TRBV5-1 to TRBJ2-3; D tentatively fits TRBD1 or TRBD2 (5 bases each). The V gene lost 5 bases and the J gene lost 11 bases, with 15 bases spanning the gap. This CDR3 comprises 12 residues. Germline loops: CDR1 SGHRS, CDR2 YFSETQ. Here the CDR3 reads CASRGEHSLQYF. CDR3 in DNA: TGCGCCAGCAGGGGGGAGCACTCCCTGCAGTATTTT.

This rearrangement joins TRBV5-1 to TRBJ1-2, with D perhaps matching TRBD1 (6 bases). This CDR3 region has 13 residues. Germline assignment: CDR1 SGHRS and CDR2 YFSETQ. The V end lost 4 bases, the J end lost 2 bases, and 9 bases lay between the germline ends. CDR3 residues: CASSRGQNYGYTF. CDR3 nucleotide sequence: TGCGCCAGCAGCCGTGGACAGAACTATGGCTACACCTTC. Combining the CDR3 with reference TRBV5-1 and TRBJ1-2 gives the whole variable domain KAGVTQTPRYLIKTRGQQVTLSCSPISGHRSVSWYQQTPGQGLQFLFEYFSETQRNKGNFPGRFSGRQFSNSRSEMNVSTLELGDSALYLCASSRGQNYGYTFGSGTRLTVV.

V is TRBV6-2 or TRBV6-3 and J is TRBJ2-7, with TRBD1 identical over 10 bases. Germline-derived CDR1 and CDR2 are MNHEY and SVGEGT. The CDR3 contains 14 residues. V was pared by 6 bases and J by 8 bases, with 10 bases of the junction left unmatched. The CDR3 protein is CASSPTGGARQQYF. The CDR3 nucleotides read TGTGCCAGCAGCCCGACAGGGGGCGCGCGACAGCAGTACTTC.

The rearrangement uses TRBV5-1 and TRBJ2-3, with 10 bases fitting TRBD2. The ends lost 5 bases at V and 3 bases at J; junction bases unmatched: 6. The length of the CDR3 is 15 residues. Looked up from germline, CDR1 is SGHRS and CDR2 is YFSETQ. The CDR3 DNA follows: TGCGCCAGCAGAAGGAGCGGGAGGGCAACAGATACGCAGTATTTT. This codes for CASRRSGRATDTQYF.

This clonotype was found many times. The chain combines TRBV6-1 with TRBJ2-6; D gene unclear. The CDR3 extends over 16 amino acids. Germline values: CDR1 MNHNS, CDR2 SASEGT. V was pared by 0 bases and J by 0 bases, with 6 bases between. The CDR3 coding sequence is TGTGCCAGCAGTGAAGCGCTTCCCTCTGGGGCCAACGTCCTGACTTTC. The encoded protein is CASSEALPSGANVLTF.

The chain carries TRBV19 and TRBJ2-7; possible D gene TRBD2, 5 bases. Germline V gene sequence: CDR1 LNHDA, CDR2 SQIVND (reference sequence). The CDR3 has 14 residues. The V and J ends lost 5 bases and 3 bases respectively, with 14 bases between them. Here the CDR3 reads CASSYEGFGYEQYF. CDR3 coding DNA: TGTGCCAGTAGTTACGAGGGATTCGGCTACGAGCAGTACTTC.

There are a few counts of this clonotype. As DNA, the CDR3 is TGCAGTGCGCCGACAGGGGGGGGGGCTGAAGCTTTCTTT. Translation gives CSAPTGGGAEAFF. The V and J genes are TRBV20-1 and TRBJ1-1; 9 bases match TRBD1. The J segment lost 6 bases and the V segment lost 6 bases, leaving 8 bases of the junction unmatched. This CDR3 comprises 13 residues. From germline, CDR1 is DFQATT and CDR2 SNEGSKA (reference sequence).

The V gene is TRBV3-1, the J gene TRBJ2-1; D is unresolved. Looked up from germline, CDR1 is LGHDT and CDR2 is YNNKEL (reference sequence). CDR3 size: 18 residues. V was cut by 4 bases and J by 1 base, with 20 bases left in between. The CDR3 sequence: CASSRAARVYRSYNEQFF. CDR3 coding DNA: TGTGCCAGCAGCCGGGCAGCCCGAGTTTATCGGTCCTACAATGAGCAGTTCTTC.

This clonotype showed up just a few times. The CDR3 region has the DNA TGTGCCAGCAGCTTGTCACCCCACTCTGGAAACACCATATATTTT. Protein product: CASSLSPHSGNTIYF. The V and J genes are TRBV5-5 and TRBJ1-3; D gene uncertain. V was trimmed by 1 base and J by 0 bases, leaving 8 bases between them. Germline V gene data show CDR1 as SGHKS and CDR2 as YYEKEE (reference sequence). This CDR3 is 15 amino acids long.